The 25 T cell receptor beta chains given below trace back to one sample, sequenced in a study of cytomegalovirus exposure and HLA in healthy donors. Assay used: immunoSEQ multiplex PCR; TCRdb lists only in-frame clones, some missing. The table includes some 170,000 clones, approximately 87% detected once. Sequencing input: PBMCs. The receptors originated from a woman in her 30s in good health and CMV-seronegative.

This chain uses TRBV9 with TRBJ2-3; TRBD2 matches 9 bases. The germline V gene encodes CDR1 SGDLS and CDR2 YYNGEE. The J segment lost 5 bases and the V segment lost 3 bases, leaving 10 bases of the junction unmatched. CDR3 size: 16 residues. CDR3 sequence (DNA): TGTGCCAGCAGCGGGACTGGACTAGCGCACGGAGATACGCAGTATTTT. This sequence encodes CASSGTGLAHGDTQYF.

The chain has TRBV18 and TRBJ2-7; 10 nucleotides match TRBD1. Germline V gene sequence: CDR1 KGHSH, CDR2 LQKENI. This CDR3 is built from 15 residues. With V trimmed by 1 base and J by 5 bases, 5 bases remained unmatched. The CDR3 sequence: CASSPLGTGVDEQYF. CDR3 nucleotides: TGTGCCAGCTCACCACTAGGGACAGGGGTTGACGAGCAGTACTTC.

The chain has TRBV6-5 and TRBJ1-2, with D hard to call. Germline V lookup: CDR1 MNHEY, CDR2 SVGAGI. The CDR3 has 14 amino acids. Trimming cost V 5 bases and J 4 bases, with 14 bases left between them. As DNA, the CDR3 is TGTGCCAGCAGTGATCCGGCGGGAGGCTATGGCTACACCTTC. This encodes CASSDPAGGYGYTF.

The chain couples TRBV7-9 to TRBJ1-4; 8 nucleotides line up with TRBD1. Germline V gives CDR1 SEHNR, CDR2 FQNEAQ (reference sequence). V lost 1 base, J lost 6 bases, and 4 bases stayed unmatched. This CDR3 is built from 15 residues. The CDR3, as DNA: TGTGCCAGCAGCTTAGGCCAGGGGGCATATGAAAAACTGTTTTTT. Encoded protein: CASSLGQGAYEKLFF.

The chain has TRBV5-5 and TRBJ1-6, with D hard to call. The V end was cut by 0 bases, the J end by 4 bases, with 5 bases between. This CDR3 has 14 residues. Germline V gene sequence: CDR1 SGHKS, CDR2 YYEKEE (reference sequence). In nucleotides, the CDR3 is TGTGCCAGCAGCTTGGCCCTTTATAATTCACCCCTCCACTTT. This translates into CASSLALYNSPLHF.

CDR3 DNA sequence: TGTGCCAGCAGTGAATCCGCCCGGGGGGCGTACTATGGCTACACCTTC. Amino acid sequence: CASSESARGAYYGYTF. The rearrangement joins TRBV25-1 to TRBJ1-2, with a weak D call TRBD1 (6 bases). Germline V gene data show CDR1 as MGHDK and CDR2 as SYGVNS. The CDR3 covers 16 residues. Trimming left V 1 base short and J 3 bases short, with 15 bases between.

The chain joins TRBV9 to TRBJ2-3; tentatively, D is TRBD2 (7 bases). With 3 bases removed from V and 2 bases from J, the gap between germline ends came to 22 bases. Per germline, CDR1 SGDLS and CDR2 YYNGEE. The CDR3 extends over 18 amino acids. The DNA of the CDR3 is TGTGCCAGCAGCGAGCTTTCTGGGGGGGGCCCAGACACAGATACGCAGTATTTT. It translates to CASSELSGGGPDTDTQYF.

This chain connects TRBV19 to TRBJ2-1; unclear D gene. The V end was cut by 3 bases, the J end by 3 bases, with 6 bases between. The CDR3 sequence is 13 residues long. Germline values: CDR1 LNHDA, CDR2 SQIVND (reference sequence). In nucleotides, the CDR3 is TGTGCCAGTAGTATCAACAGCTACAATGAGCAGTTCTTC. This encodes CASSINSYNEQFF.

The DNA of the CDR3 is TGTGCCAGCAGTTACTCGGAGGAAAACACTGAAGCTTTCTTT. It is translated as CASSYSEENTEAFF. V and J are TRBV6-6 and TRBJ1-1; D remains unclear. Germline V gene lookup returns CDR1 MNHNY and CDR2 SVGAGI (reference sequence). CDR3 size: 14 residues. Deletions cut 0 bases from V and 2 bases from J, with 7 bases between.

The genes are TRBV5-4 and TRBJ2-1; D might be TRBD1 (5 bases). CDR3 size: 14 residues. Trimming took off 4 bases at V and 1 base at J, with 9 bases between the two ends. Per the germline V gene, CDR1 is SGHNT and CDR2 is YYREEE (reference sequence). The CDR3 region has the DNA TGTGCCAGCAGCACTCAGGGATCCTACAATGAGCAGTTCTTC. The encoded protein is CASSTQGSYNEQFF.

The rearrangement joins TRBV4-1 to TRBJ2-3, with 7 bases matching TRBD1. This CDR3 is built from 15 residues. Germline values: CDR1 MGHRA, CDR2 YSYEKL. V trimming: 1 base; J trimming: 2 bases; junction bases outside the gene matches: 3. The CDR3 coding sequence is TGCGCCAGCAGCCAAGGGGACAGTCCCACAGATACGCAGTATTTT. Protein sequence: CASSQGDSPTDTQYF.

J is TRBJ2-7 and V is TRBV27; TRBD1 matches 10 bases. CDR1 and CDR2 (germline): MNHEY, SMNVEV (reference sequence). The CDR3 totals 15 residues. The ends lost 4 bases at V and 3 bases at J; junction bases unmatched: 6. The CDR3 DNA is TGTGCCAGCAGTTGGGACAGGGGTTCTGGCTACGAGCAGTACTTC. Protein: CASSWDRGSGYEQYF.

This rearrangement joins TRBV6-6 to TRBJ2-7; TRBD1 matches at 8 bases. The CDR3 spans 14 residues. Germline V gene data show CDR1 as MNHNY and CDR2 as SVGAGI (reference sequence). The V segment lost 6 bases and the J segment 2 bases; nucleotides outside the gene matches: 6. The CDR3 spells CASSGQTGAYEQYF. CDR3 nucleotide sequence: TGTGCCAGCAGCGGCCAGACAGGGGCCTACGAGCAGTACTTC.

This clone came up many times. The chain joins TRBV6-5 to TRBJ1-2; 7 bases line up with TRBD1. There are 13 residues in the CDR3. V was pared by 8 bases and J by 4 bases, with 7 bases of the junction left unmatched. Germline lookup yields CDR1 MNHEY and CDR2 SVGAGI. In DNA, the CDR3 is TGTGCCAGCGGAGGGGGACAGATCTATGGCTACACCTTC. Residues: CASGGGQIYGYTF.

The CDR3: CASSERGFNYGYTF. DNA of the CDR3: TGTGCCAGCTCAGAAAGAGGGTTTAACTATGGCTACACCTTC. The chain uses TRBV18 and TRBJ1-2; D is unclear. Germline lookup yields CDR1 KGHSH and CDR2 LQKENI. The CDR3 contains 14 residues. Trimming took 5 bases from V and 1 from J, leaving 11 bases between them.

The V and J genes are TRBV13 and TRBJ1-1, with D perhaps TRBD1 (5 bases). CDR3 length: 15 residues. CDR1 is PRHDT, CDR2 FYEKMQ, per germline (reference sequence). Trimming cost V 2 bases and J 3 bases, with 13 bases left between them. CDR3 DNA sequence: TGTGCCAGCAGCTTATCAGGGAGGTGGGACACTGAAGCTTTCTTT. Protein sequence: CASSLSGRWDTEAFF.

The rearrangement links TRBV27 to TRBJ2-7; a possible D gene is TRBD2 (5 bases). This CDR3 comprises 15 residues. V lost 10 bases and J lost 1, with 20 bases in between. Germline V lookup: CDR1 MNHEY, CDR2 SMNVEV (reference sequence). CDR3 bases: TGTGCCACCCGGAAATGGGAGCAGAGGTCCTACGAGCAGTACTTC. It is translated as CATRKWEQRSYEQYF.

V usage is TRBV6-1 and J usage is TRBJ2-5; a possible D gene is TRBD2 (7 bases). V lost 6 bases and J 3 bases, leaving 14 bases between the germline ends. Germline values: CDR1 MNHNS, CDR2 SASEGT. The CDR3 sequence is 14 residues long. As DNA, the CDR3 is TGTGCCAGCAGGGCGGGGGCGACCGAAGAGACCCAGTACTTC. Translating it yields CASRAGATEETQYF.

The chain recombines TRBV2 with TRBJ1-4; 12 bases line up with TRBD1. CDR1 is SNHLY, CDR2 FYNNEI, per germline. This CDR3 is built from 17 residues. V dropped 7 bases and J dropped 4; count of bases not matched to a gene: 10. This chain's CDR3 is CASKFGTGGAGNEKLFF. The CDR3 coding sequence is TGTGCCAGCAAATTTGGGACAGGGGGCGCGGGTAATGAAAAACTGTTTTTT.

The V call is TRBV9, the J call TRBJ2-1; 9 bases are a match to TRBD2. Germline V gene data show CDR1 as SGDLS and CDR2 as YYNGEE. The junction had 7 bases not matched to a gene; V was cut back by 0 bases and J by 6 bases. The CDR3 is 16 residues long. The DNA for the CDR3 is TGTGCCAGCAGCGTAGTAGGCGGGGGGGCGTTCAATGAGCAGTTCTTC. It encodes CASSVVGGGAFNEQFF.

A few counts support this clone. The V and J genes are TRBV6-5 and TRBJ2-3; D is possibly TRBD1 (6 bases). CDR1 and CDR2 from the germline V gene are MNHEY and SVGAGI. The ends were cut back, 6 bases at V and 0 bases at J, with 13 bases in the middle. The CDR3 is 15 residues long. The CDR3 coding sequence is TGTGCCAGCAGATTACCAGGGGATAGCACAGATACGCAGTATTTT. It encodes CASRLPGDSTDTQYF.

The chain is built from TRBV5-1 and TRBJ2-1; TRBD2 matches 11 bases. CDR1 and CDR2 (germline): SGHRS, YFSETQ. The CDR3 spans 15 residues. Here the CDR3 DNA reads TGCGCATCTACCTTGGTAGCGGGGGGGCTTGATGAGCAGTTCTTC. Protein: CASTLVAGGLDEQFF. Together with reference TRBV5-1 and TRBJ2-1, the CDR3 gives the full variable domain: KAGVTQTPRYLIKTRGQQVTLSCSPISGHRSVSWYQQTPGQGLQFLFEYFSETQRNKGNFPGRFSGRQFSNSRSEMNVSTLELGDSALYLCASTLVAGGLDEQFFGPGTRLTVL.

This rearrangement joins TRBV5-1 to TRBJ1-1; a possible D gene is TRBD1 (6 bases). V lost 2 bases, J lost 5 bases, and 19 bases lay in between. The germline gives CDR1 SGHRS, CDR2 YFSETQ. The CDR3 totals 16 residues. In DNA form, the CDR3 reads TGCGCCAGCAGCTTACAACGGGTGGGGGGGCAAACTGAAGCTTTCTTT. This translates into CASSLQRVGGQTEAFF. The variable domain in full, completed from reference TRBV5-1 and TRBJ1-1, reads KAGVTQTPRYLIKTRGQQVTLSCSPISGHRSVSWYQQTPGQGLQFLFEYFSETQRNKGNFPGRFSGRQFSNSRSEMNVSTLELGDSALYLCASSLQRVGGQTEAFFGQGTRLTVV.

V usage is TRBV27 and J usage is TRBJ2-1; 8 nucleotides agree with TRBD2. Germline V gene sequence: CDR1 MNHEY, CDR2 SMNVEV (reference sequence). CDR3 size: 13 residues. V shed 4 bases, J shed 15 bases, and the junction held 11 bases outside the gene matches. CDR3 region: CASSSPTGTSWFF. CDR3 nucleotide sequence: TGTGCCAGCAGTTCACCCACCGGGACTAGTTGGTTCTTC.

The V gene is TRBV13, the J gene TRBJ2-5; 8 nucleotides match TRBD1. The CDR3 runs to 15 residues. The V gene's germline CDR1 is PRHDT and CDR2 FYEKMQ (reference sequence). The ends lost 3 bases at V and 4 bases at J; junction bases unmatched: 7. CDR3 coding DNA: TGTGCCAGCAGCTTCAAAACAGGGGGGATAGAGACCCAGTACTTC. This gives the protein CASSFKTGGIETQYF.